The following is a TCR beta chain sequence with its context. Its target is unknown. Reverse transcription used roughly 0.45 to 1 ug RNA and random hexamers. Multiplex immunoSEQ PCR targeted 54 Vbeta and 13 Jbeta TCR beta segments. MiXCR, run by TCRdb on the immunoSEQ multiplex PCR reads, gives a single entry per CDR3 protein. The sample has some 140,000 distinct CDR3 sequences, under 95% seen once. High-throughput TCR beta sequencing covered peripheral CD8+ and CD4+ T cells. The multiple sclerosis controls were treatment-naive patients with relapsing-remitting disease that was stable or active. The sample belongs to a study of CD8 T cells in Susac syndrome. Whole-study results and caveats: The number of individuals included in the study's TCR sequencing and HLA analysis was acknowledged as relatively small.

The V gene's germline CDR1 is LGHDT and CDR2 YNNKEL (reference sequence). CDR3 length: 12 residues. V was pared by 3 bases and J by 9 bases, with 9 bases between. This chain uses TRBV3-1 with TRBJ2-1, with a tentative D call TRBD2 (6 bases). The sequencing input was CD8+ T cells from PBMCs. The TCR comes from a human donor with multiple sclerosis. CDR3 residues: CASSQEGAEQFF. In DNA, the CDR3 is TGTGCCAGCAGCCAGGAGGGCGCTGAGCAGTTCTTC.